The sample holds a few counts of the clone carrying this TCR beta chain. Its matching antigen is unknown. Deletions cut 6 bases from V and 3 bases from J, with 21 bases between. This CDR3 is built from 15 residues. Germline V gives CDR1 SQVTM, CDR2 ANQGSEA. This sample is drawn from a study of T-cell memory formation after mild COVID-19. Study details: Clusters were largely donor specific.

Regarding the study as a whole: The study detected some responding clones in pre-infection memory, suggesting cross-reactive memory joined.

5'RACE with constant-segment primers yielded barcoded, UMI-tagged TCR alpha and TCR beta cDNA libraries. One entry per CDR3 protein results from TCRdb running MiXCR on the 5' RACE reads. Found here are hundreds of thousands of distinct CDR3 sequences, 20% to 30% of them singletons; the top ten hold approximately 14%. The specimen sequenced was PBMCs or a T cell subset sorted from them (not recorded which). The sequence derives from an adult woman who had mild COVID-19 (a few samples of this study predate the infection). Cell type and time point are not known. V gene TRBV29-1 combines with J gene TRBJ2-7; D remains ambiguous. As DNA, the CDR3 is TGCAGCGTAGGAGATGAAGGGCCCCGCCGCTACGAGCAGTACTTC. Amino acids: CSVGDEGPRRYEQYF.